A single sample is the source of the 17 T cell receptor beta chains below, sequenced in a study of blood T cell repertoires in COVID-19. The data were produced by immunoSEQ multiplex PCR, yet TCRdb's version contains in-frame clones alone and is incomplete. In the table there are hundreds of thousands of clones, about nine tenths of which are singletons. The specimen sequenced was peripheral blood. These receptors came from a woman aged 45-60 years with acute or convalescent COVID-19.

This clone was observed a single time. The CDR3 reads CASTKDRGPDTIYF. In DNA, the CDR3 is TGTGCCAGCACCAAGGACAGGGGGCCGGACACCATATATTTT. The chain combines TRBV7-9 with TRBJ1-3, with 11 bases identical to TRBD1. V lost 7 bases, J lost 8 bases, and 7 bases stayed unmatched. This CDR3 contains 14 residues. Germline-derived CDR1 and CDR2 are SEHNR and FQNEAQ (reference sequence). The variable domain in full, with the rest retrieved from reference TRBV7-9 and TRBJ1-3, is DTGVSQNPRHKITKRGQNVTFRCDPISEHNRLYWYRQTLGQGPEFLTYFQNEAQLEKSRLLSDRFSAERPKGSFSTLEIQRTEQGDSAMYLCASTKDRGPDTIYFGEGSWLTVV.

This clone occurred once. The chain combines TRBV5-1 with TRBJ2-5; D gene uncertain. CDR3 size: 12 residues. The germline gives CDR1 SGHRS, CDR2 YFSETQ. V was clipped by 0 bases and J by 4 bases, with 4 bases between them. CDR3 protein: CASSLAVETQYF. CDR3 DNA sequence: TGCGCCAGCAGCTTGGCCGTAGAGACCCAGTACTTC.

V is TRBV10-3 and J is TRBJ1-2, with unresolved D. The CDR3 covers 13 residues. In germline, CDR1 is ENHRY, CDR2 SYGVKD. V lost 3 bases and J 6 bases, leaving 11 bases between the germline ends. CDR3 sequence reads: CAISDAGYNGYTF. The CDR3 DNA is TGTGCCATCAGTGACGCAGGTTATAATGGCTACACCTTC.

The chain carries TRBV19 and TRBJ2-3; 8 nucleotides align to TRBD1. The CDR3 loop spans 15 amino acids. Germline V gives CDR1 LNHDA, CDR2 SQIVND (reference sequence). With V trimmed by 6 bases and J by 0 bases, 5 bases remained unmatched. The CDR3 spells CASRGTGSSTDTQYF. In nucleotides, the CDR3 is TGTGCCAGTAGGGGGACAGGTAGTAGCACAGATACGCAGTATTTT.

The V gene is TRBV7-9, the J gene TRBJ1-3; D is unclear. The germline V gene has CDR1 SEHNR and CDR2 FQNEAQ (reference sequence). Trimming cost V 3 bases and J 8 bases, with 8 bases left between them. This CDR3 has 12 residues. The CDR3: CASSFVADTIYF. Written as DNA, the CDR3 is TGTGCCAGCAGCTTCGTTGCGGACACCATATATTTT. The full variable domain, its missing parts supplied by reference TRBV7-9 and TRBJ1-3, is DTGVSQNPRHKITKRGQNVTFRCDPISEHNRLYWYRQTLGQGPEFLTYFQNEAQLEKSRLLSDRFSAERPKGSFSTLEIQRTEQGDSAMYLCASSFVADTIYFGEGSWLTVV.

The chain employs TRBV7-9 and TRBJ1-1; 7 nucleotides line up with TRBD1. Germline CDR1 is SEHNR and CDR2 is FQNEAQ (reference sequence). The CDR3 has 15 residues. The trim removed 1 base at V and 0 bases at J, leaving 2 bases unmatched. The CDR3 protein is CASSLGDRVNTEAFF. CDR3 coding DNA: TGTGCCAGCAGCTTAGGCGACAGGGTGAACACTGAAGCTTTCTTT.

The chain carries TRBV18 and TRBJ1-2; 8 bases match TRBD1. CDR3 size: 15 residues. Germline trimming cut 5 bases from V and 1 base from J; bases unmatched to any gene: 6. Germline loops: CDR1 KGHSH, CDR2 LQKENI. The CDR3 DNA follows: TGTGCCAGCTCAACCGGGACAGGACATAACTATGGCTACACCTTC. Its protein product is CASSTGTGHNYGYTF.

V and J are TRBV4-3 and TRBJ2-5, with 13 bases identical to TRBD2. Germline trimming cut 1 base from V and 1 base from J; bases unmatched to any gene: 3. There are 17 residues in the CDR3. CDR1 is LGHNA and CDR2 is YSLEER in the germline V gene. This CDR3 is CASSQGLAGGTQETQYF. CDR3 in DNA: TGCGCCAGCAGCCAAGGACTAGCGGGGGGAACCCAAGAGACCCAGTACTTC.

The chain links TRBV5-5 to TRBJ1-5, with 8 positions matching TRBD1. The V gene's germline CDR1 is SGHKS and CDR2 YYEKEE (reference sequence). CDR3 length: 14 amino acids. J gave up 7 bases and V 0 bases, and 3 bases lay outside the gene matches. CDR3 bases: TGTGCCAGCAGCTTGGAAGCAGGGGGCCAGCCCCAGCATTTT. Translation: CASSLEAGGQPQHF.

This clone occurred a few times. The rearrangement joins TRBV19 to TRBJ2-3; maybe TRBD1 (5 bases). CDR1 is LNHDA and CDR2 is SQIVND in the germline V gene (reference sequence). The V end lost 5 bases, the J end lost 1 base, and 10 bases lay between the germline ends. The CDR3 totals 14 residues. The CDR3 here is CASSDQGRTDTQYF. The CDR3 nucleotides read TGTGCCAGTAGTGATCAGGGTCGCACAGATACGCAGTATTTT.

The CDR3 loop reads CASTLGVAYEQYF. The CDR3 DNA is TGTGCCAGCACCCTAGGGGTGGCCTACGAGCAGTACTTC. The V call is TRBV12-3 or TRBV12-4, the J call TRBJ2-7, with D possibly being TRBD1 (5 bases). This CDR3 comprises 13 residues. Trimming cost V 7 bases and J 2 bases, with 12 bases left between them.

The V and J genes are TRBV19 and TRBJ2-6, with D possibly TRBD1 on 6 matching bases. V lost 4 bases and J lost 4, with 11 bases in between. The CDR3 has 15 residues. Per the germline V gene, CDR1 is LNHDA and CDR2 is SQIVND (reference sequence). CDR3 loop: CASSNPGDGANVLTF. The CDR3 DNA reads as TGTGCCAGTAGTAACCCAGGGGACGGGGCCAACGTCCTGACTTTC.

The chain employs TRBV29-1 and TRBJ1-1; no firm D call. V was cut by 4 bases and J by 0 bases, with 12 bases left in between. The CDR3 spans 14 residues. Germline V gives CDR1 SQVTM, CDR2 ANQGSEA. The CDR3 DNA follows: TGCAGCGTTGCTTCCAGGCGAATGAACACTGAAGCTTTCTTT. This sequence encodes CSVASRRMNTEAFF.

The chain recombines TRBV5-8 with TRBJ1-2; 9 bases agree with TRBD1. Per germline, CDR1 SGHTS and CDR2 YDEGEE. The junction had 6 bases not matched to a gene; V was cut back by 4 bases and J by 8 bases. The CDR3 consists of 13 residues. The CDR3 DNA is TGTGCCAGCAGCAAAGGACAGGGGCCGGGCTACACCTTC. Amino acids: CASSKGQGPGYTF.

CDR3 coding DNA: TGCGCCAGTTACAGGGTGGCCAATCAGCCCCAGCATTTT. Protein: CASYRVANQPQHF. The rearrangement joins TRBV23-1 to TRBJ1-5, with D perhaps TRBD1 (6 bases). TRBV23-1 is assigned to the ORF class and has an uncertain function. The CDR3 is 13 residues long. The V end lost 9 bases, the J end lost 3 bases, and 12 bases lay between the germline ends.

This clone was picked up one time. This chain links TRBV19 with TRBJ2-6; TRBD1 might be the D (6 bases). The CDR3 runs 15 residues. Germline V gene data show CDR1 as LNHDA and CDR2 as SQIVND (reference sequence). Trimming removed 5 bases at V and 11 bases at J, with 19 bases between. Written as DNA, the CDR3 is TGTGCCAGTAGTCGACAGGCTTTTGGATTAGACGTCCTGACTTTC. It yields the protein CASSRQAFGLDVLTF.

CDR3 sequence reads: CASSLATGQGADSPLHF. CDR3 sequence (DNA): TGTGCCAGCAGCTTAGCGACCGGACAGGGGGCTGACTCACCCCTCCACTTT. V and J are TRBV7-2 and TRBJ1-6, with 11 bases that match TRBD1. Losses at the gene ends were 0 bases for V and 10 bases for J; bases not matched to a gene: 8. The CDR3 consists of 17 residues. Germline CDR1 and CDR2: SGHTA and FQGNSA. The entire variable domain, with the rest obtained from reference TRBV7-2 and TRBJ1-6, is as follows: GAGVSQSPSNKVTEKGKDVELRCDPISGHTALYWYRQSLGQGLEFLIYFQGNSAPDKSGLPSDRFSAERTGGSVSTLTIQRTQQEDSAVYLCASSLATGQGADSPLHFGNGTRLTVT.